What follows are 17 T cell receptor beta chains derived from one specimen sequenced in a study of Graves' ophthalmopathy and Graves' hyperthyroidism. RNA transcripts yielded amplified TCR beta CDR3 regions. Investigators did first-round RT-PCR with HTBI primers, then second-round multiplex PCR. TCRdb used MiXCR to reprocess the multiplex PCR reads, holding one entry per CDR3 protein. The sample carries roughly 600,000 distinct CDR3 sequences, 39% recorded once. Material: peripheral blood or thyroid tissue (not recorded which). These receptors all come from an adult man with Graves' hyperthyroidism.

This clonotype was seen many times. The gene calls are TRBV6-1 and TRBJ2-2; 11 bases line up with TRBD2. Germline trimming cut 5 bases from V and 6 bases from J; bases unmatched to any gene: 5. Germline V lookup: CDR1 MNHNS, CDR2 SASEGT. The CDR3 totals 15 residues. The CDR3 DNA is TGTGCCAGCAGTACACTAGCGGGAGTATCCGGGGAGCTGTTTTTT. This codes for CASSTLAGVSGELFF.

This clonotype has a count of ten or more. This rearrangement joins TRBV29-1 to TRBJ1-1; TRBD1 aligns across 9 bases. The CDR3 runs to 15 residues. Germline V gene sequence: CDR1 SQVTM, CDR2 ANQGSEA. After removal of 3 bases from V and 5 bases from J, the junction contained 10 bases not matched to a gene. CDR3 bases: TGCAGCGTTGAGAGGGTGGACAGGGGTGATACTGAAGCTTTCTTT. Residues: CSVERVDRGDTEAFF.

This clonotype has a count of ten or more. This chain joins TRBV9 and TRBJ1-1, with 10 positions matching TRBD1. This CDR3 spans 19 amino acids. Trimming took 3 bases from V and 3 from J; bases not matched to a gene: 17. From germline, CDR1 is SGDLS and CDR2 YYNGEE. CDR3 DNA sequence: TGTGCCAGCAGCGCCTTAAAAACTGACAGGGGGCGGCGAGACACTGAAGCTTTCTTT. This sequence encodes CASSALKTDRGRRDTEAFF.

This clonotype has at least ten counts. The gene calls are TRBV29-1 and TRBJ1-2; possible D gene TRBD1, 6 bases. Germline V CDR1 and CDR2: SQVTM, ANQGSEA. V lost 3 bases and J 6 bases, leaving 20 bases between the germline ends. This CDR3 spans 15 amino acids. The CDR3 DNA reads as TGCAGCGTTGACCACCACAGGGTCGTGGGGGATGGCTACACCTTC. Its protein is CSVDHHRVVGDGYTF.

V is TRBV2 and J is TRBJ1-1, with 10 bases matching TRBD1. Germline V gene data show CDR1 as SNHLY and CDR2 as FYNNEI. With V trimmed by 4 bases and J by 3 bases, 14 bases remained unmatched. The CDR3 is 18 residues long. This chain's CDR3 is CASSALWTGGARDTEAFF. DNA of the CDR3: TGTGCCAGCAGTGCGCTCTGGACAGGGGGAGCTAGGGACACTGAAGCTTTCTTT.

This clonotype has more than one count but fewer than ten. The chain uses TRBV9 and TRBJ1-2; no firm D call. The CDR3 length is 13 residues. Germline V CDR1 and CDR2: SGDLS, YYNGEE. V lost 3 bases and J 4 bases, leaving 10 bases between the germline ends. CDR3 residues: CASSGMITYGYTF. The CDR3 nucleotides read TGTGCCAGCAGCGGGATGATAACCTATGGCTACACCTTC.

This clonotype was observed many times. J is TRBJ2-7 and V is TRBV15; D is tentatively TRBD1 or TRBD2 (6 bases each). Trimming pared 2 bases from V and 4 bases from J, leaving 9 bases between. Germline loops: CDR1 LNHNV, CDR2 YYDKDF (reference sequence). The CDR3 sequence is 13 residues long. The CDR3 DNA is TGTGCCACCAGCAGACAGGGGAGGTACGAGCAGTACTTC. Translated: CATSRQGRYEQYF.

The chain employs TRBV12-3 or TRBV12-4 and TRBJ1-1; D perhaps matches TRBD1 (6 bases). The V end was cut by 3 bases, the J end by 0 bases, with 11 bases between. The length of the CDR3 is 15 residues. The CDR3 spells CASSFGGALNTEAFF. The CDR3 bases are TGTGCCAGCAGTTTCGGGGGGGCATTGAACACTGAAGCTTTCTTT.

Many counts were recorded for this clonotype. The chain recombines TRBV7-8 with TRBJ2-7; 7 bases are shared with TRBD2. CDR1 is SGHVS and CDR2 is FQNEAQ in the germline V gene. The length of the CDR3 is 16 residues. The junction had 10 bases not matched to a gene; V was cut back by 5 bases and J by 0 bases. The CDR3 nucleotides read TGTGCCAGCAGCCCCTCCAGGCTAGCGGCCTCCTACGAGCAGTACTTC. Amino acid sequence: CASSPSRLAASYEQYF.

This clonotype was found many times. This chain joins TRBV6-5 and TRBJ2-7; TRBD1 matches at 9 bases. Germline CDR1 and CDR2: MNHEY and SVGAGI. The CDR3 is 15 amino acids. The V segment lost 0 bases and the J segment 3 bases; nucleotides outside the gene matches: 3. DNA of the CDR3: TGTGCCAGCAGTTACTCGGACAGGGGATTCTACGAGCAGTACTTC. Translation: CASSYSDRGFYEQYF.

This clonotype was picked up one time. The V and J genes are TRBV10-3 and TRBJ2-5; D may be TRBD1 (6 bases). V was trimmed by 0 bases and J by 5 bases, leaving 16 bases between them. Per germline, CDR1 ENHRY and CDR2 SYGVKD. The length of the CDR3 is 16 residues. CDR3 nucleotide sequence: TGTGCCATCAGTGAGTCTACAGGCCCTCAGGGGGAGACCCAGTACTTC. Its translation: CAISESTGPQGETQYF.

This clonotype appeared many times. Here the CDR3 reads CASRTDLRNTIYF. Written as DNA, the CDR3 is TGTGCCAGCAGGACAGATCTAAGGAACACCATATATTTT. This chain joins TRBV12-3 or TRBV12-4 and TRBJ1-3; TRBD1 might be the D (5 bases). This CDR3 comprises 13 residues. Between the trimmed V and J ends, which lost 6 bases and 7 bases, there was a span of 13 bases.

This clonotype has a single count. The rearrangement uses TRBV7-2 and TRBJ2-3; 8 bases map to TRBD2. Germline CDR1 and CDR2: SGHTA and FQGNSA. Losses at the gene ends were 5 bases for V and 0 bases for J; bases not matched to a gene: 4. The CDR3 is 15 amino acids. The CDR3 region has the DNA TGTGCCAGCAGCCGTAGCGGGGCAAGCACAGATACGCAGTATTTT. Its protein is CASSRSGASTDTQYF. The entire variable domain, with the rest obtained from reference TRBV7-2 and TRBJ2-3, is as follows: GAGVSQSPSNKVTEKGKDVELRCDPISGHTALYWYRQSLGQGLEFLIYFQGNSAPDKSGLPSDRFSAERTGGSVSTLTIQRTQQEDSAVYLCASSRSGASTDTQYFGPGTRLTVL.

This clonotype was seen ten or more times. The V and J genes are TRBV29-1 and TRBJ1-1; D is possibly TRBD1 (6 bases). Germline CDR1 reads SQVTM; CDR2 reads ANQGSEA. The CDR3 runs to 15 residues. V dropped 4 bases and J dropped 3 bases, with 18 bases sitting between them. DNA for the CDR3: TGCAGCGTTGGAGGAACAGGGCGTAGGGACACTGAAGCTTTCTTT. This sequence encodes CSVGGTGRRDTEAFF.

This clonotype was seen a few times. The V and J genes are TRBV18 and TRBJ1-4; D call uncertain. V lost 1 base to trimming and J lost 7 bases, with 10 bases between them. CDR3 size: 14 residues. Germline CDR1 is KGHSH and CDR2 is LQKENI. The CDR3 sequence is CASSPLVAPEKLFF. The CDR3, as DNA: TGTGCCAGCTCACCACTGGTTGCTCCTGAAAAACTGTTTTTT.

Details on this clonotype: One end of the junction is discordant with germline, which a read error may explain. The chain recombines TRBV20-1 with TRBJ2-6, with a tentative D call TRBD1 (5 bases). CDR1 is DFQATT and CDR2 is SNEGSKA in the germline V gene (reference sequence). This CDR3 comprises 12 residues. CDR3 residues: CSARAGANVLTF. The DNA for the CDR3 is TGCAGTGCTAGGGCTGGGGCTAACGTCCTGACTTTC.

This clonotype was seen many times. The genes are TRBV12-3 or TRBV12-4 and TRBJ1-3; 7 nucleotides match TRBD1. Trimming at V came to 3 bases and at J to 14 bases, leaving 10 bases not matched to a gene. The length of the CDR3 is 13 residues. The CDR3 protein is CASSFLGQSPLYF. CDR3 DNA: TGTGCCAGCAGTTTTTTGGGACAGAGTCCCTTATATTTT.